These T cell receptor beta chains were read from a single sample in a study of CD8+ T cells in alopecia areata. The method was immunoSEQ multiplex PCR; TCRdb's version includes in-frame clones alone and lacks a portion of them. In the table there are approximately 170,000 clones, 50% to 65% of which are singletons. Here the sequenced sample was CD4+ T cells sorted from blood, taken at week 24, from a patient treated with tofacitinib. Source of these receptors: a human donor with alopecia areata. Both conserved end residues are part of each CDR3. Each record gives: J gene, clone size, V gene, CDR3 protein. Size values are once, few and many counts, or a class for expanded clones, and some rows have none.

TRBJ1-1,NA,TRBV5-1,CASSGQNTEAFF
TRBJ1-1,few,TRBV29-1,CSARGMNTEAFF
TRBJ2-5,NA,TRBV30,CAWSGGWTETQYF
TRBJ2-5,NA,TRBV9,CASSPGGQETQYF
TRBJ2-3,NA,TRBV7-9,CASSFRDIGTDTQYF
TRBJ2-7,few,TRBV29-1,CSGGQGSYEQYF
TRBJ1-1,few,TRBV14,CASSQEAAARGTEAFF
TRBJ2-7,NA,TRBV29-1,CSVGGLQSYEQYF
TRBJ2-4,NA,TRBV7-9,CASSLSGGTKNIQYF
TRBJ1-2,once,TRBV25-1,CASSAHDPGRGYTF
TRBJ1-2,NA,TRBV5-6,CASSLVSAPHYGYTF
TRBJ1-2,NA,TRBV5-1,CASSFPGTVNDGYTF
TRBJ1-5,few,TRBV30,CAWGTGVHQPQHF
TRBJ1-2,once,TRBV7-2,CASSSDRGRYTF
TRBJ1-5,few,TRBV30,CAWSDGIVPQHF
TRBJ2-5,NA,TRBV5-1,CASSLQGASQETQYF
TRBJ1-1,NA,TRBV29-1,CSVVTGVGNTEAFF
TRBJ2-1,NA,TRBV15,CATSRDSGGEQFF
TRBJ2-3,once,TRBV29-1,CSVGLAGGSTDTQYF
TRBJ1-1,few,TRBV18,CASSPQAGYTEAFF
TRBJ2-3,NA,TRBV4-2,CASTTSGQGTDTQYF
TRBJ2-1,few,TRBV11-2,CASSLAGTRRFF
TRBJ2-2,NA,TRBV30,CAWSFENTGELFF
TRBJ2-5,few,TRBV4-2,CASSQTGQGRETQYF
TRBJ1-1,few,TRBV15,CATSRDVGSAFF
TRBJ2-3,NA,TRBV30,CAWGTGGNIDTQYF